This T cell receptor (beta chain) was sequenced in a study of shared clonotypes between healthy human individuals. CD8 cells classed as naive were CD45RO-negative and positively selected for CCR7, excluding terminally differentiated effector memory CD45RA+ cells. Profiling relied on immunoSEQ multiplex PCR, and the TCRdb table lists in-frame clones only, not all of them. The data hold some 2.1 million clones, with about 95% observed a single time. Germline loops: CDR1 MNHEY, CDR2 SVGAGI. Trimming removed 2 bases from V and 5 bases from J, with 18 bases in between. The length of the CDR3 is 16 residues.

The sequence came from a man aged 18 to 29 in good health. The sequenced sample was naive CD8+ T cells sorted from blood. The V and J genes are TRBV6-5 and TRBJ2-5; D could derive from TRBD1 or TRBD2 (5 bases each). In nucleotides, the CDR3 is TGTGCCAGCAGTTACGGGGGTGTGGGCCCATCGGAGACCCAGTACTTC. It specifies CASSYGGVGPSETQYF.